The text below deals with one T cell receptor (beta chain). Its antigen remains unknown. The data derive from a study of a mutant IDH1 vaccine in newly diagnosed glioma. Background on the study: Eight vaccinations went to patients in weeks 1, 3, 5, 7, 11, 15, 19, 23. Receipt of radiotherapy, temozolomide, or both preceded the study, and most received both.

The CDR3 loop spans 15 amino acids. From germline, CDR1 is MNHEY and CDR2 SVGAGI. V was clipped by 6 bases and J by 0 bases; unmatched bases: 6. The method was immunoSEQ multiplex PCR; TCRdb's version includes in-frame clones alone and lacks a portion of them. The sample has around 58,000 clones; about 80% are singletons. Noted time point: week 5, during vaccination. Every single dose of the vaccine, 300 ug of mutant IDH1 20-mer peptide, came with topical imiquimod. The sequence came from a man in his thirties or forties with glioma. The sequencing here drew on PBMCs, taken from a glioma patient whose treatment included an IDH1 peptide vaccine. The chain is built from TRBV6-5 and TRBJ1-2; 8 bases fit TRBD1. The CDR3 protein is CASSRDRGANYGYTF. CDR3 DNA sequence: TGTGCCAGCAGCCGAGACAGGGGAGCTAACTATGGCTACACCTTC.